This TCR beta chain was identified during a study of T-cell memory formation after mild COVID-19. The study, taken as a whole, reports: Pre-infection memory showed some responding clones, and this suggested that cross-reactive memory joined. CD4/CD8 balance held among clones contracting day 15 to 85, and later expanders leaned CD4+.

Comment on this clonotype: The target antigen is unknown.

TCRdb re-called the 5' RACE reads with MiXCR, one entry per CDR3 protein. In the table there are approximately 440,000 distinct CDR3 sequences, around 19% of which are singletons. Sequenced material: PBMCs or a T cell subset sorted from them (not recorded which). The TCR was taken from an adult woman who had mild COVID-19 (a few samples of this study predate the infection). Cell type and time point are not known.

CDR3 region: CSALSGTGFTEAFF. CDR3 coding DNA: TGCAGTGCCCTGTCCGGGACAGGGTTCACTGAAGCTTTCTTT. V gene TRBV20-1 combines with J gene TRBJ1-1; 9 positions agree with TRBD1. The CDR3 runs to 14 residues. In germline, CDR1 is DFQATT, CDR2 SNEGSKA (reference sequence). V dropped 6 bases and J dropped 4; count of bases not matched to a gene: 9.